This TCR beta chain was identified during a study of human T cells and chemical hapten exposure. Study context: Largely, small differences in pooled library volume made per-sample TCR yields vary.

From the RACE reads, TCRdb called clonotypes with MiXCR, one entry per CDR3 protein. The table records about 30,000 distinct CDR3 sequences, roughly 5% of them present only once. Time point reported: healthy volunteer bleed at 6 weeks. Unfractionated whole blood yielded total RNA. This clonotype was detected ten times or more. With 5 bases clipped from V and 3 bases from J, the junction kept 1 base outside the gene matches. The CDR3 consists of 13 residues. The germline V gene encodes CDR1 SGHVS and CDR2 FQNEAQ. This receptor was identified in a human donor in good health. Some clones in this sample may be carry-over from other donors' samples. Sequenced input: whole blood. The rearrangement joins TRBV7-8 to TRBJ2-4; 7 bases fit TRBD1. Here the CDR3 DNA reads TGTGCCAGCAGCCGGGACAGCAAAAACATTCAGTACTTC. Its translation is CASSRDSKNIQYF.